Shown below are 11 T cell receptor beta chains from a single sample sequenced in a study of immune characterization of retroperitoneal liposarcoma. Each CDR3 protein gets one entry after TCRdb re-called the PCR reads with MiXCR. This table holds 9,500 to 14,000 distinct CDR3 sequences, approximately 46% found once. The sequencing input was tumor tissue. These receptors were taken from a female donor with retroperitoneal liposarcoma.

In the case of this clonotype: This is likely a read error, given that the CDR3 carries no conserved phenylalanine or tryptophan at its end. The chain has TRBV6-1 and TRBJ2-5; 8 bases are shared with TRBD2. The end of the DNA aligns better with TRBJ2-7, so the J call may be wrong. The germline CDR1 and CDR2 sequences are MNHNS and SASEGT. The CDR3 length is 17 residues. In DNA form, the CDR3 reads TGTGCCAGCAGTGAAGGGCCTAGCGGGCTCTCTATCTACGAGCAGTACTCC. Protein sequence: CASSEGPSGLSIYEQYS.

This clonotype came up a few times. The chain links TRBV27 to TRBJ2-3, with 7 bases identical to TRBD2. V shed 1 base, J shed 2 bases, and the junction held 18 bases outside the gene matches. Germline values: CDR1 MNHEY, CDR2 SMNVEV (reference sequence). The CDR3 sequence is 20 residues long. CDR3 sequence (DNA): TGTGCCAGCAGTTTATACCGACGACCCTGGGGGGGGGACTACACAGATACGCAGTATTTT. Protein: CASSLYRRPWGGDYTDTQYF.

This clonotype appeared a few times. The chain employs TRBV6-1 and TRBJ2-3; tentatively, D is TRBD1 or TRBD2 (5 bases each). Trimming pared 5 bases from V and 9 bases from J, leaving 12 bases between. This CDR3 is built from 12 residues. Germline V gene sequence: CDR1 MNHNS, CDR2 SASEGT. CDR3 sequence reads: CASSMGDGTQYF. DNA for the CDR3: TGTGCCAGCAGTATGGGGGATGGCACGCAGTATTTT.

V gene TRBV24-1 combines with J gene TRBJ2-7; 13 nucleotides agree with TRBD2. Per germline, CDR1 KGHDR and CDR2 SFDVKD. The CDR3 runs 17 residues. The J segment lost 7 bases and the V segment lost 3 bases, leaving 11 bases of the junction unmatched. The CDR3 here is CATSDRRTSGRLHEQYF. CDR3 bases: TGTGCCACCAGTGATCGAAGGACTAGCGGGAGACTTCATGAGCAGTACTTC.

The chain is built from TRBV6-1 and TRBJ2-1; 10 bases match TRBD2. J gave up 5 bases and V 5 bases, and 6 bases lay outside the gene matches. The germline V gene has CDR1 MNHNS and CDR2 SASEGT. CDR3 length equals 15 residues. The CDR3 reads CASSFSGGANNEQFF. CDR3 bases: TGTGCCAGCAGTTTCAGCGGGGGGGCAAACAATGAGCAGTTCTTC.

The chain joins TRBV6-1 to TRBJ2-3; D is possibly TRBD1 (6 bases). The CDR3 loop spans 14 amino acids. V lost 3 bases and J lost 4, with 11 bases in between. Germline CDR1 and CDR2: MNHNS and SASEGT. The CDR3: CASSEGAGSDTQYF. In DNA form, the CDR3 reads TGTGCCAGCAGTGAGGGGGCGGGCTCAGATACGCAGTATTTT.

This sequence joins TRBV5-3 and TRBJ2-3; 12 nucleotides match TRBD2. TRBV5-3 carries the ORF label, with uncertain function. Trimming took 8 bases from V and 2 from J; bases not matched to a gene: 9. This CDR3 has 16 amino acids. The CDR3 reads CASSPLAGGATDTQYF. In DNA form, the CDR3 reads TGTGCCAGCAGCCCCCTAGCGGGAGGGGCCACAGATACGCAGTATTTT.

Within the sample, this clonotype is medium-sized. This chain joins TRBV6-1 and TRBJ2-5, with 14 bases identical to TRBD2. The J call is uncertain, as TRBJ2-7 better fits the DNA end. CDR1 is MNHNS and CDR2 is SASEGT in the germline V gene. The CDR3 contains 16 residues. The CDR3 protein is CASIKTSGGDNYEQYF. DNA for the CDR3: TGTGCCAGCATAAAGACTAGCGGGGGGGACAATTACGAGCAGTACTTC.

J is TRBJ2-3 and V is TRBV10-1; D not resolved. V dropped 3 bases and J dropped 1 base, with 11 bases sitting between them. The CDR3 spans 15 residues. Germline V gene data show CDR1 as WNHNN and CDR2 as SYGVQD (reference sequence). The CDR3 protein is CASSERRLGTDTQYF. The CDR3, as DNA: TGCGCCAGCAGTGAACGTCGACTTGGCACAGATACGCAGTATTTT.

This clonotype was seen at least ten times. The chain couples TRBV6-1 to TRBJ2-3; possibly TRBD1 or TRBD2 for D (5 bases each). The CDR3 runs to 16 residues. The germline V gene has CDR1 MNHNS and CDR2 SASEGT. Trimming removed 6 bases at V and 2 bases at J, with 18 bases between. For the CDR3, the DNA is TGTGCCAGCAGGGGGGTTGGGACGCCGAACACAGATACGCAGTATTTT. Protein sequence: CASRGVGTPNTDTQYF.

The chain combines TRBV12-3 or TRBV12-4 with TRBJ2-3; D is unclear. There are 19 residues in the CDR3. Trimming took off 4 bases at V and 2 bases at J, with 25 bases between the two ends. CDR3 residues: CASSSPPSVDPPITDTQYF. CDR3 bases: TGTGCCAGCAGTTCCCCCCCCTCGGTAGATCCCCCGATCACAGATACGCAGTATTTT.